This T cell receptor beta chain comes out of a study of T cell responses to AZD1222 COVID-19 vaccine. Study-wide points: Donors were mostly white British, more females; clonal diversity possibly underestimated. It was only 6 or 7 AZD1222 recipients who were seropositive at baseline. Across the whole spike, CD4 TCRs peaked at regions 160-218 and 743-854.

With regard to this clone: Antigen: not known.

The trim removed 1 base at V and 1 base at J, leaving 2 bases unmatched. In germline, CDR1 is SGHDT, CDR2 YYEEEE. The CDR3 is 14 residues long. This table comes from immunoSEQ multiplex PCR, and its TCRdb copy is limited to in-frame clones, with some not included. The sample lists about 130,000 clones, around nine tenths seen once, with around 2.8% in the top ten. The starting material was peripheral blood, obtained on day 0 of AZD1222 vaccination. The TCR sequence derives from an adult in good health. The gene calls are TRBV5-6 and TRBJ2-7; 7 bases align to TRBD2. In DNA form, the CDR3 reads TGTGCCAGCAGCTTGAGGACTAGGTCCTACGAGCAGTACTTC. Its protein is CASSLRTRSYEQYF.